This paragraph reports one T cell receptor (beta chain). Its antigen target is currently unknown. Base qualities are not at hand, and no much larger clone is one base apart. Via the germline V gene, CDR1 is WSHSY and CDR2 SAAADI. Trimming takes 8 bases off V and 4 bases off J; junction bases not matched to a gene: 11. Inclusive of the bounding cysteine and phenylalanine, the CDR3 is 16 residues long. Only the CDR3 portion is preserved as DNA: 48 bases, with reading frame beginning at the first base. This specimen comes from a study of blood T cell repertoires in COVID-19 (dated by TCRdb to 2020 to 2022). Regarding the research as a whole: Collaborator samples came from the United States, Italy and Spain and covered acute and convalescent phases of COVID-19. The prospective study material was composed of cDNA or gDNA derived from T cells, B-cell-depleted T cells, or PBMCs. The dataset comprised deeply sampled blood TCRbeta repertoires from subjects exposed to, actively infected with, or recovered from COVID-19. The repertoires were released in a freely available public database meant as a resource for research on the immune response to SARS-CoV-2. Samples were obtained from the ongoing ImmuneRACE study (first 160 participants) and from some 1,200 subjects provided by 6 global collaborators. A de-identified subject ID, COVID-19 status, age in years and sex were almost always included in the sample metadata. Where HLA class I and class II types were available, the types were taken from metadata supplied by the sample provider, not from assay-based typing.

TCRbeta CDR3 regions were amplified from genomic DNA by means of the immunoSEQ Assay, a bias-controlled multiplex PCR. In the paper's pipeline: The number of nucleated cells in each sample was estimated from the amplification of reference gene primers within the assay. To quantify the absolute abundance of each unique TCRbeta CDR3 rearrangement, sequence reads were collapsed and filtered. For each sample, productive Simpson clonality was calculated by taking the square root of Simpson's diversity index across productive rearrangements. Imported from immuneACCESS, the table was reduced by TCRdb to in-frame sequences with V and J called. These copies leave out some clones; in studies compared against another copy, an unresolved V gene accounts for under half, and the cause of the remainder is not known. V, J and clone size were drawn from that table, and D and trimming were deduced from the DNA. In all, the sample holds about 61,000 clones, and around nine tenths of those were seen once. The ten largest clonotypes hold over 20% of the sample.

Each collaborating institution followed its own protocols to collect whole blood in K2EDTA tubes. For TCRbeta analysis, collaborator samples were shipped as frozen whole blood, as isolated PBMCs, or as DNA extracted from either sample type. General study outcomes and caveats: The amount of clinical and demographic metadata varied by source and participant and was provided uncurated.

The chain uses TRBV10-2 and TRBJ2-7; 13 middle bases align to TRBD2. Sequenced sample: peripheral blood. The TCR sequence derives from a woman aged 45-60 years with active or convalescent COVID-19. The DNA sequence reads TGCGCCAGCCGCGGCGGACTAGCGGGAGTATCGTACGAGCAGTACTTC. This is translated as CASRGGLAGVSYEQYF.